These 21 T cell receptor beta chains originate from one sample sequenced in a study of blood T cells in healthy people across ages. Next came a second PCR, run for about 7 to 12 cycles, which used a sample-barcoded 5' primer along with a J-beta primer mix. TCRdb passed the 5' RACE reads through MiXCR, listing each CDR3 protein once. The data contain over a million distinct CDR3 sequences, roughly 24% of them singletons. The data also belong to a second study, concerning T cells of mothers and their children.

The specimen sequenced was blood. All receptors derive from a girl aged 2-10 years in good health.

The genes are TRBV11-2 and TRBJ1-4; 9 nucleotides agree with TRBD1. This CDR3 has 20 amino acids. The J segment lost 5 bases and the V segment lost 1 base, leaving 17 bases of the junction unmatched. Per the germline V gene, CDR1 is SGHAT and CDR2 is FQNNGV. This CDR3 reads CASSLVFMGQGFSRNEKLFF. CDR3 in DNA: TGTGCCAGCAGCTTAGTGTTCATGGGACAGGGTTTTTCGAGGAATGAAAAACTGTTTTTT.

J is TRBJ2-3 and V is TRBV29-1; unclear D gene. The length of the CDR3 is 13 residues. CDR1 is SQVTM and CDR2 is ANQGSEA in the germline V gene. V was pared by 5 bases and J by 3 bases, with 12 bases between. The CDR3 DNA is TGCAGCGTTCCCCTGTTTCAGACAGATACGCAGTATTTT. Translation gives CSVPLFQTDTQYF.

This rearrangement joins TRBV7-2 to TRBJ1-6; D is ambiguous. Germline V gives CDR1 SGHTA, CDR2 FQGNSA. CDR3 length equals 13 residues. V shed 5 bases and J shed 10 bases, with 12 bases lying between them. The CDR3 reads CTSSPLVESPLHF. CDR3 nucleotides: TGTACCAGCAGCCCGCTTGTGGAGTCACCCCTCCACTTT.

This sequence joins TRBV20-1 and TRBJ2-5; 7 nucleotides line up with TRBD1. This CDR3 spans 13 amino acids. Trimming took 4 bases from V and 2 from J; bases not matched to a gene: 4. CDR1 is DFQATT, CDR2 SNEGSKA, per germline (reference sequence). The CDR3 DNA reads TGCAGTGCTACACCGGGACAGCAAGAGACCCAGTACTTC. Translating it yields CSATPGQQETQYF.

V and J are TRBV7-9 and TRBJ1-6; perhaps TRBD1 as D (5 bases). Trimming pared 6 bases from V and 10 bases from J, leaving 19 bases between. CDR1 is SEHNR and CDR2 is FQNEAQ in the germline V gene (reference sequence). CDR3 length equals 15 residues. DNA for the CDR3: TGTGCCAGCAGTCCCCGAGGGGCGGCGGGATCACCCCTCCACTTT. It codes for CASSPRGAAGSPLHF.

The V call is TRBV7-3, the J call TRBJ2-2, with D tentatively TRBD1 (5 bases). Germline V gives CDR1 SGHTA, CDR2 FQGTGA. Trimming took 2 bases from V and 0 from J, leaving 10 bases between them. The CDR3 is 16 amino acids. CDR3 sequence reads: CASSLEGVSNTGELFF. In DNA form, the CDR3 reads TGTGCCAGCAGCTTAGAAGGGGTTTCGAACACCGGGGAGCTGTTTTTT.

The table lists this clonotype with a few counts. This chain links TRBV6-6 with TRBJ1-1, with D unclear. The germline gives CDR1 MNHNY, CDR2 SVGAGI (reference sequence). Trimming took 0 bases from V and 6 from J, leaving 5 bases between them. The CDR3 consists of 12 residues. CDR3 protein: CASSYSISEAFF. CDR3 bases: TGTGCCAGCAGTTACTCGATCTCTGAAGCTTTCTTT.

The CDR3 reads CASSFEGSLEKLFF. CDR3 DNA: TGTGCCAGCAGTTTTGAGGGGAGTCTTGAAAAACTGTTTTTT. The genes are TRBV12-3 or TRBV12-4 and TRBJ1-4, with D perhaps TRBD1 (5 bases). The ends were cut back, 3 bases at V and 7 bases at J, with 12 bases in the middle. The CDR3 runs to 14 residues.

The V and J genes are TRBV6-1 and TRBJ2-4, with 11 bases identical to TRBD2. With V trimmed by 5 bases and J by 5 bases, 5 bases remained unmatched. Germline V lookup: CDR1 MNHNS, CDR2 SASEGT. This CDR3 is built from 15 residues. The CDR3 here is CASSPLAGGENIQYF. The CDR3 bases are TGTGCCAGCAGTCCCCTAGCGGGAGGAGAAAACATTCAGTACTTC.

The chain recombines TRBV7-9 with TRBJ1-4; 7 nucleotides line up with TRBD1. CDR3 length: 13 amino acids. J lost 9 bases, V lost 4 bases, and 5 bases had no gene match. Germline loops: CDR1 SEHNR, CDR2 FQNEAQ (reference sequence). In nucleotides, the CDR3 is TGTGCCAGCAGCTCACTGACAGGGCAAAAACTGTTTTTT. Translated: CASSSLTGQKLFF.

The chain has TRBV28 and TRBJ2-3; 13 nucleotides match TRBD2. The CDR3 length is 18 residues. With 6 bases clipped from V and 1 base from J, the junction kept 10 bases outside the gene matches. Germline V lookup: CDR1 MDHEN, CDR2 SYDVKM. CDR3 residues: CASSRITGLAGGTDTQYF. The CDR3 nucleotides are TGTGCCAGCAGCCGTATCACCGGACTAGCGGGAGGCACAGATACGCAGTATTTT.

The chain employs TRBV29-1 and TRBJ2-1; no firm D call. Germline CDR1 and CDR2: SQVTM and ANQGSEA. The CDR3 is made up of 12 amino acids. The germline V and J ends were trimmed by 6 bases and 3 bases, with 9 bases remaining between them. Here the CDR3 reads CSVMTDYNEQFF. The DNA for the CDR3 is TGCAGCGTGATGACTGACTACAATGAGCAGTTCTTC.

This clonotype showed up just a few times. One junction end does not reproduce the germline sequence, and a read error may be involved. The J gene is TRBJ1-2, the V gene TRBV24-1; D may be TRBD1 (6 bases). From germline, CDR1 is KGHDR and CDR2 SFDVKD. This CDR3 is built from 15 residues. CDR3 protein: CATSDGRSGADGCTF. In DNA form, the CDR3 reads TGTGCCACCAGTGATGGTCGCTCGGGGGCAGATGGCTGCACCTTC.

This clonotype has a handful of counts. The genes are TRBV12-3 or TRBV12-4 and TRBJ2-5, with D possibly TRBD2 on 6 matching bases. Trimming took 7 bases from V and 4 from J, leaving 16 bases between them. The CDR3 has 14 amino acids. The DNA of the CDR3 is TGTGCCAGCACCAGGTGGGGCGGGACAGAGACCCAGTACTTC. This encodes CASTRWGGTETQYF.

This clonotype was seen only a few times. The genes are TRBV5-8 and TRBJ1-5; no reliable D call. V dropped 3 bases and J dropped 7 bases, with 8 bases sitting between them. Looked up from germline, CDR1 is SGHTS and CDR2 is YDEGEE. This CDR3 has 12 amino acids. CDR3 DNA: TGTGCCAGCAGCTATGGCGGGCAGCCCCAGCATTTT. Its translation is CASSYGGQPQHF.

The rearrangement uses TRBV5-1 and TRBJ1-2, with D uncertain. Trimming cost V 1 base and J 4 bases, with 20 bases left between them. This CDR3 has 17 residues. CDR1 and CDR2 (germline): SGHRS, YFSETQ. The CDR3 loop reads CASSLFLGGRYSYGYTF. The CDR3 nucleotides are TGCGCCAGCAGCTTGTTTTTAGGCGGCCGATATAGCTATGGCTACACCTTC.

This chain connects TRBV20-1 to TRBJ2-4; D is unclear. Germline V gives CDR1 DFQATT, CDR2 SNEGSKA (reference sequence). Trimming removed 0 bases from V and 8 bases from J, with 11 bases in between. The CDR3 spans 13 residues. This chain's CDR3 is CSAREEGRDIQYF. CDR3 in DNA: TGCAGTGCTAGAGAAGAAGGACGGGACATTCAGTACTTC.

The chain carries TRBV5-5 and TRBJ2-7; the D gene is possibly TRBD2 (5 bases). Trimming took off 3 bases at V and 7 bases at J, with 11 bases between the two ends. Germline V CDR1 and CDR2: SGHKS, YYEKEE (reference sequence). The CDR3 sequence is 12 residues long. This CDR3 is CASSSLVAEQYF. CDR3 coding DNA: TGTGCCAGCAGCTCACTAGTGGCGGAGCAGTACTTC.

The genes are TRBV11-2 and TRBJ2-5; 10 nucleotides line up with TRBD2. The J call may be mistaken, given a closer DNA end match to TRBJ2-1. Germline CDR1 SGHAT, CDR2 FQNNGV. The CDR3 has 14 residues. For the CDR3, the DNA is TGTGCCAGCAGCGACGGGACTAGCGTTAATGAGCAGTTCTTC. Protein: CASSDGTSVNEQFF.

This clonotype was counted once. The CDR3 sequence: CASRLEGASGYTF. Here the CDR3 DNA reads TGCGCCAGCAGATTAGAGGGGGCAAGTGGCTACACCTTC. The V gene is TRBV5-1, the J gene TRBJ1-2; 7 bases are a match to TRBD1. CDR1 is SGHRS and CDR2 is YFSETQ in the germline V gene. This CDR3 is built from 13 residues. J gave up 7 bases and V 5 bases, and 8 bases lay outside the gene matches.

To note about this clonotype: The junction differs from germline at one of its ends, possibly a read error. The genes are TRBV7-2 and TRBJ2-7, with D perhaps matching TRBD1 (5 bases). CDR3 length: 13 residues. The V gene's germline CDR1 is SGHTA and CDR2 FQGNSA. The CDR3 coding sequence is TGTGCCGGCAGCCCTCCAGGGACCTACGAGCAGTACTTC. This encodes CAGSPPGTYEQYF.